This TCR beta chain appears in the sequencing data of a study of cytomegalovirus exposure and HLA in healthy donors. The study ran its PCR with 60 Vbeta and 13 Jbeta primers. Only in-frame clones appear in the TCRdb table, and some are missing; sequencing was by immunoSEQ multiplex PCR. The sample records approximately 150,000 clones, less than 85% being singletons. Between the trimmed V and J ends, which lost 0 bases and 5 bases, there was a span of 16 bases. The CDR3 sequence is 16 residues long. CDR1 and CDR2 (germline): LGHNA, YSLEER. The specimen sequenced was PBMCs. This TCR was sampled from a man between 18 and 35 years old in good health and CMV-seronegative. The chain uses TRBV4-3 and TRBJ2-5; D may be TRBD1 (5 bases). CDR3 protein: CASSQDGAVTGETQYF. CDR3 in DNA: TGCGCCAGCAGCCAAGATGGGGCGGTGACCGGCGAGACCCAGTACTTC.